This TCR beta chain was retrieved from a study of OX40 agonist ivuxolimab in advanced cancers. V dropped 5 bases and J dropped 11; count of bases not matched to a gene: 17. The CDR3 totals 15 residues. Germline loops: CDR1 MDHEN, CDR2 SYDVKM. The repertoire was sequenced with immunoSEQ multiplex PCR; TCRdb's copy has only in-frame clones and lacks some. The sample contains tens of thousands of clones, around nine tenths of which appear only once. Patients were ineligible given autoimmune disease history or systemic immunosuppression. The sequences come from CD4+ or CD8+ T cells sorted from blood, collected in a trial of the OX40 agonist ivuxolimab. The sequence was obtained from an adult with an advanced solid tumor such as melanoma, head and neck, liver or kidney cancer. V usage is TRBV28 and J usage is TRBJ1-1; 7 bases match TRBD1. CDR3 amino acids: CASSRRGGEGAGAFF. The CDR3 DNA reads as TGTGCCAGCAGTCGAAGGGGCGGGGAGGGGGCTGGCGCTTTCTTT.